This T cell receptor (beta chain) was recorded in a study of OX40 agonist ivuxolimab in advanced cancers. CDR3 length: 12 amino acids. V was cut by 4 bases and J by 3 bases, with 7 bases left in between. Germline CDR1 is PRHDT and CDR2 is FYEKMQ (reference sequence). Here immunoSEQ multiplex PCR was the method, and the copy in TCRdb shows in-frame clones only, minus some. Of 66,000 or so clones in the sample, about 85% are singletons; the top ten hold 4%. The source of this sequence is an adult with an advanced solid tumor such as melanoma, head and neck, liver or kidney cancer. The chain uses TRBV13 and TRBJ2-7, with D hard to call. Sequences were derived from CD4+ or CD8+ T cells sorted from blood, sampled in a trial of the OX40 agonist ivuxolimab. DNA of the CDR3: TGTGCCAGCAGCTCCCCGCTCTACGAGCAGTACTTC. It translates to CASSSPLYEQYF. The whole variable domain, filled in from reference TRBV13 and TRBJ2-7, reads AAGVIQSPRHLIKEKRETATLKCYPIPRHDTVYWYQQGPGQDPQFLISFYEKMQSDKGSIPDRFSAQQFSDYHSELNMSSLELGDSALYFCASSSPLYEQYFGPGTRLTVT.